The present T cell receptor (beta chain) was sequenced within a study of regulatory T cells in long-lasting Graves disease (dated by TCRdb to 2020 to 2022). Background on the whole study: Newly diagnosed Graves' disease patients had taken antithyroid drugs for less than 3 months. Patients with persistent Graves' disease were compared with patients with newly diagnosed Graves' disease using TCR sequencing and RNA sequencing of peripheral blood. The study was conducted in China and was registered as a clinical trial. A total of around 35 samples underwent TCR sequencing, from 13 patients with persistent Graves' disease and some 20 patients with newly diagnosed Graves' disease. Findings and caveats that apply to the study as a whole: Sequencing and analysis were restricted to the TCR beta chain. Only peripheral blood was studied, because thyroid tissue, the primary lesion, was inaccessible. Persistent patients shared more public clonotypes among themselves (around 2,500) than newly diagnosed patients did (more than 950). The authors acknowledged the small sample size as a limitation that may reduce accuracy. Compared with newly diagnosed patients, persistent Graves' disease patients had lower TCR Shannon entropy and fewer highly expanded clones, which suggests clonal expansion.

Notes on this clonotype: Its antigen target is currently unknown. Being one base from a much bigger clone, this may be a read error.

The library was made by multiplex PCR. The instrument was an Illumina HiSeq 4000. CDR3 regions were amplified by Arm-PCR with iRepertoire HTBI primers to construct TCR beta libraries. Gel purification was performed on PCR products prior to sequencing. Concerning the study's data processing: Gene usage analysis of CDR3 amino acid clonotypes relied on the 60 or so TRBV and around 13 TRBJ segments identified across samples. Filtered high-quality paired reads were merged into contigs using COPE and FqMerger. BLAST was used to align contigs to the IMGT TRBV, TRBD and TRBJ reference genes, and CDR3 was defined following IMGT. Clonotypes above 0.1% frequency were classified as highly expanded clones. Shannon entropy served as the measure of repertoire diversity, while the Gini coefficient captured V-J evenness. A clonotype was considered public if more than one individual shared it. The public sequencing data were trimmed at Q25 with fastp and processed into clonotypes with MiXCR by TCRdb, which kept only in-frame beta chains. Each CDR3 protein appears once, grouped with its most common genes and DNA. The V and J calls, along with clone size, are taken from TCRdb and not from the paper's own processing. The sample table contains about 240,000 distinct CDR3 sequences; only one count was recorded for roughly a fifth of them. The ten largest clones add up to 11% to 15% of the sample.

What the time point label conveys for this sample: newly diagnosed GD, antithyroid drugs for less than 3 months. RNA was extracted from PBMCs in TRIzol for both TCR sequencing and RNA sequencing. The diagnosis of Graves' disease followed American Thyroid Association guidelines. Recruitment of patients was carried out at an endocrinology department in Xi'an, China. From each patient, about 9.7 milliliters of peripheral blood was collected into an EDTA anticoagulant tube. Ficoll Paque Plus density gradient separation was used to isolate PBMCs, and no further T cell sorting was done. An Agilent 2100 Bioanalyzer and agarose gel were used to check RNA quality, while a NanoDrop 2000 measured RNA concentration. This TCR came from a female donor with Graves disease. This material consisted of peripheral blood mononuclear cells (PBMCs), taken at new diagnosis, from a patient treated with antithyroid drugs.

The CDR3 region reads CASLADPRGGTQYF. The bases read TGTGCCAGCTTGGCGGACCCCCGCGGGGGTACGCAGTATTTT. The rearrangement joined TRBV6-2 or TRBV6-3 to TRBJ2-3, and TRBD2 matches 7 of the central bases. The CDR3 measures 14 amino acids from cysteine to phenylalanine. The kept DNA is CDR3 alone, 42 bases in frame from the first base. V ends up 8 bases short and J 8 bases short, with an unmatched junction base count of 13. As encoded in the germline V gene, CDR1 is MNHEY while CDR2 is SVGEGT.